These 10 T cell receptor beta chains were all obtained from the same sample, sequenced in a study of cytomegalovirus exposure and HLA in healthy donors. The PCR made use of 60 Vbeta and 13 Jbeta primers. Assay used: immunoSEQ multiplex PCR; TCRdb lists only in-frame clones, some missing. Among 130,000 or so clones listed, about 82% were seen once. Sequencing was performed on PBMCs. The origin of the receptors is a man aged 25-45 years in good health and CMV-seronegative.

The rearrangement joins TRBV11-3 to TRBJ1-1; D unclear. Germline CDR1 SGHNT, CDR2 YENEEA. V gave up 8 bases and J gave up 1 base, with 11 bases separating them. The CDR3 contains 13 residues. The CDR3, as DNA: TGTGCCAGCGCTTTACAGAGGAACACTGAAGCTTTCTTT. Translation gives CASALQRNTEAFF.

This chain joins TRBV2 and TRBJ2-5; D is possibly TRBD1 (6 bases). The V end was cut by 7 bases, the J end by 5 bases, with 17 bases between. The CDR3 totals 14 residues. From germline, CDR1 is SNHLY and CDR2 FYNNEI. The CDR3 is CASNRGRGGETQYF. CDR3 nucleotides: TGTGCCAGCAATCGAGGCAGGGGTGGGGAGACCCAGTACTTC.

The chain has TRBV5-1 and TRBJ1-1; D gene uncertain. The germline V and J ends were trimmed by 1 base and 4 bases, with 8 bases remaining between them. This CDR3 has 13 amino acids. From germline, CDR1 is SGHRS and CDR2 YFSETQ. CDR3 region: CASSLYGSTEAFF. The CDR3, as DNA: TGCGCCAGCAGCTTGTATGGGAGCACTGAAGCTTTCTTT. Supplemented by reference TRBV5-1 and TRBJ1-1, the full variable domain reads KAGVTQTPRYLIKTRGQQVTLSCSPISGHRSVSWYQQTPGQGLQFLFEYFSETQRNKGNFPGRFSGRQFSNSRSEMNVSTLELGDSALYLCASSLYGSTEAFFGQGTRLTVV.

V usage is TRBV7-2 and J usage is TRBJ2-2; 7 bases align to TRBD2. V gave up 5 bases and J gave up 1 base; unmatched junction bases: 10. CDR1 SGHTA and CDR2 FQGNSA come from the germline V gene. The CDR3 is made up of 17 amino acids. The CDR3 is CASSRPGLAENTGELFF. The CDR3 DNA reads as TGTGCCAGCAGCCGTCCGGGGCTAGCGGAGAACACCGGGGAGCTGTTTTTT.

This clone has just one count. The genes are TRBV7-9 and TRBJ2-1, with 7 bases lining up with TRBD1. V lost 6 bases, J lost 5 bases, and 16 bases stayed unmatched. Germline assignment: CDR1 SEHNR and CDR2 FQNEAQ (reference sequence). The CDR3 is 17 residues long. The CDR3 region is CASSAPTTGQTNNEQFF. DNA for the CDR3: TGTGCCAGCAGTGCCCCAACCACGGGACAGACCAACAATGAGCAGTTCTTC.

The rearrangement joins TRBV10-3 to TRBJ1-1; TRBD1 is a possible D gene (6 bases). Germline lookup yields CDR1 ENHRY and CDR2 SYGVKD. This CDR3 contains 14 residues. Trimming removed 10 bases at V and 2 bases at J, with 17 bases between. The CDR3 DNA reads TGTGCCACCACTAGGGAACAGGGAAACACTGAAGCTTTCTTT. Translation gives CATTREQGNTEAFF.

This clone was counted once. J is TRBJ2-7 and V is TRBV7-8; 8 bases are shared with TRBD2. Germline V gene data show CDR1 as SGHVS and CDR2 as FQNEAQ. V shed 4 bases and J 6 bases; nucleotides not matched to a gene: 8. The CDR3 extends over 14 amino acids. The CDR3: CASSSREGQVEQYF. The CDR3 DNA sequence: TGTGCCAGCAGCTCCCGGGAGGGCCAGGTCGAGCAGTACTTC. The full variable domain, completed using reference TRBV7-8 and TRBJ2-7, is GAGVSQSPRYKVAKRGQDVALRCDPISGHVSLFWYQQALGQGPEFLTYFQNEAQLDKSGLPSDRFFAERPEGSVSTLKIQRTQQEDSAVYLCASSSREGQVEQYFGPGTRLTVT.

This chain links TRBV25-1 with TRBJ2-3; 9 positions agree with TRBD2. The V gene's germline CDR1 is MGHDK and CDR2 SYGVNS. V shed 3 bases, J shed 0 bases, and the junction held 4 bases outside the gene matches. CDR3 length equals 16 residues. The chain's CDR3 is CASSDTSGRSTDTQYF. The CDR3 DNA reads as TGTGCCAGCAGTGATACCAGCGGGAGGAGCACAGATACGCAGTATTTT.

In nucleotides, the CDR3 is TGCGCCAGCAGGTCTACTAGCGGAACCTACAATGAGCAGTTCTTC. Translated: CASRSTSGTYNEQFF. This chain links TRBV5-1 with TRBJ2-1; 8 bases are shared with TRBD2. This CDR3 is 15 amino acids long. The trim removed 5 bases at V and 2 bases at J, leaving 6 bases unmatched. Germline lookup yields CDR1 SGHRS and CDR2 YFSETQ.

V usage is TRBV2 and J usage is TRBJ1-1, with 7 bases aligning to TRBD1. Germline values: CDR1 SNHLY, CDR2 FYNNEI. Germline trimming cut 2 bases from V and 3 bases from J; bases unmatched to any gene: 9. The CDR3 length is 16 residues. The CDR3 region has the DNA TGTGCCAGCAGTGAAAGGGGGCAGGAATCGTACACTGAAGCTTTCTTT. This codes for CASSERGQESYTEAFF.